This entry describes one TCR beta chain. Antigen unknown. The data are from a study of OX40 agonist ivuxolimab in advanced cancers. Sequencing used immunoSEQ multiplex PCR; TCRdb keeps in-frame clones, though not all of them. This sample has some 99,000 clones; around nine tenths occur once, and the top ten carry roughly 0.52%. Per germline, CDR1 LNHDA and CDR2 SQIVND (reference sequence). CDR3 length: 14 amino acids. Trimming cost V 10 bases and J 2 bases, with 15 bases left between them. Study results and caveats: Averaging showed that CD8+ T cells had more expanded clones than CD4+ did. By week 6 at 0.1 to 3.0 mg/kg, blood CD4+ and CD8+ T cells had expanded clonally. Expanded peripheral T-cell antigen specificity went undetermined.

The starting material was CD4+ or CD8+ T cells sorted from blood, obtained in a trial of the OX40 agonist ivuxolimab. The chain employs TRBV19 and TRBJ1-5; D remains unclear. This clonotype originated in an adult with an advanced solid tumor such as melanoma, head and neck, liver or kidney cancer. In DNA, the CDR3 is TGTGCCACCTCCGGTAGTATAGGCAATCAGCCCCAGCATTTT. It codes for CATSGSIGNQPQHF.